The present T cell receptor (beta chain) was sequenced within a study of shared clonotypes between healthy human individuals. The CDR3 is 12 residues long. Trimming took 4 bases from V and 8 from J; bases not matched to a gene: 3. Germline CDR1 and CDR2: SQVTM and ANQGSEA. Study findings and constraints: A handful of donors had approximately 4.6% of their naive CD4 clonotypes in common. Rarefaction gave evidence that sorted-subset sequencing remained incomplete despite large depth. Estimated richness values were generally larger in naive subsets than in memory subsets.

Profiling relied on immunoSEQ multiplex PCR, and the TCRdb table lists in-frame clones only, not all of them. The sample lists more than 400,000 clones; 90% to 96% were seen once. Comment on this clone: Its antigen remains unknown. Other DNA variants within this sample encode the same CDR3.

This chain connects TRBV29-1 to TRBJ1-4; 8 bases are a match to TRBD1. The sequence was collected from a woman between 25 and 40 years old in good health. Sequences were obtained from naive CD4+ T cells sorted from blood. Subset noted: CD45RA+ positively selected. This CDR3 is CSVGQGREKLFF. CDR3 coding DNA: TGCAGCGTTGGACAGGGGAGGGAAAAACTGTTTTTT.